This is a list of T cell receptor beta chains from one sample in a study of blood T cell repertoires in COVID-19. Some clones are missing from TCRdb's copy, which holds only in-frame ones; the method was immunoSEQ multiplex PCR. The table has some 450,000 clones, 88% seen once. The sequencing input was peripheral blood. These TCRs come from a woman aged 45-65 years with COVID-19, enrolled during active disease. Each CDR3 is given with its conserved first and last residue. D genes are given only for firm matches.

- TRBJ1-1 TRBV2 CASSSTENTEAFF TGTGCCAGCAGTTCGACAGAGAACACTGAAGCTTTCTTT
- TRBJ1-1 TRBV5-1 CASSLGLRGLDTEAFF TGCGCCAGCAGCTTGGGGTTGAGGGGACTCGACACTGAAGCTTTCTTT
- TRBJ1-1 TRBV27 CASSFVSGTEAFF TGTGCCAGCAGTTTCGTGAGCGGCACTGAAGCTTTCTTT
- TRBJ1-4 TRBV7-9 CASSGSGLNEKLFF TGTGCCAGCAGCGGGTCCGGACTCAATGAAAAACTGTTTTTT
- TRBJ2-3 TRBV4-1 CASSQDLASLGGSTDTQYF TGCGCCAGCAGCCAAGATCTTGCCTCTTTAGGCGGTAGCACAGATACGCAGTATTTT
TRBD2 TRBJ2-3 TRBV18 CASSPGAPRLAEFTDTQYF TGTGCCAGCTCACCCGGGGCGCCGAGACTAGCGGAGTTCACAGATACGCAGTATTTT
- TRBJ2-7 TRBV6-5 CASMVGVFYEQYF TGTGCCAGCATGGTAGGGGTATTCTACGAGCAGTACTTC
- TRBJ1-1 TRBV7-9 CASSLDRTANTEAFF TGTGCCAGCAGCTTAGACAGGACAGCGAACACTGAAGCTTTCTTT
TRBD2 TRBJ2-1 TRBV10-3 CAISDIGLAGDEQFF TGTGCCATCAGTGATATTGGACTAGCTGGGGATGAGCAGTTCTTC
- TRBJ1-2 TRBV28 CATTASGSMSYTF TGTGCCACCACCGCGAGTGGGAGTATGAGCTACACCTTC
- TRBJ2-2 TRBV29-1 CSVETGDDTTGELFF TGCAGCGTTGAAACGGGGGACGATACCACCGGGGAGCTGTTTTTT